One T cell receptor (beta chain) is described in this entry. Its antigen is as yet unknown. Other nucleotide sequences in the sample specify the same CDR3. The data stem from a study of shared clonotypes between healthy human individuals. Method: immunoSEQ multiplex PCR; TCRdb's copy keeps in-frame clones and lacks some. Among about 590,000 clones listed, less than 97% were seen once. Positive CCR7 selection of CD45RO-negative cells yielded the naive CD8 cells, and terminally differentiated effector memory CD45RA+ cells were excluded. Findings and limits, study-wide: Sampling was confined to blood; repertoires within tissues likely differ. Rarefaction demonstrated incomplete sorted-subset sequencing despite large depth. Memory subsets generally showed lower estimated richness than naive subsets.

The germline V gene has CDR1 SGHDT and CDR2 YYEEEE. Trimming left V 0 bases short and J 0 bases short, with 7 bases between. There are 14 residues in the CDR3. The V gene is TRBV5-6, the J gene TRBJ2-7; D unclear. The sequenced sample consisted of naive CD8+ T cells sorted from blood. This sequence was found in a woman in her 30s in good health. The CDR3 DNA reads TGTGCCAGCAGCTTGGGCAGCGTCTCCTACGAGCAGTACTTC. It is translated as CASSLGSVSYEQYF. Full variable domain (missing parts from reference TRBV5-6 and TRBJ2-7): DAGVTQSPTHLIKTRGQQVTLRCSPKSGHDTVSWYQQALGQGPQFIFQYYEEEERQRGNFPDRFSGHQFPNYSSELNVNALLLGDSALYLCASSLGSVSYEQYFGPGTRLTVT.